The clone carrying this T cell receptor beta chain was observed many times. This record belongs to a study of T cells in Graves' hyperthyroidism and ophthalmopathy. Researchers amplified the TCR beta CDR3 regions from RNA transcripts. Initially, a first-round RT-PCR of the TCR CDR3 employed the HTBI primer set. One entry per CDR3 protein results from TCRdb running MiXCR on the multiplex PCR reads. The sample yields some 510,000 distinct CDR3 sequences, more than 20% seen once. CDR3 size: 14 residues. The trim removed 2 bases at V and 4 bases at J, leaving 3 bases unmatched. CDR1 DFQATT and CDR2 SNEGSKA come from the germline V gene (reference sequence). Researchers defined stable Graves' hyperthyroidism as no ophthalmopathy progression within 18 months. Patients with uncontrolled infections, other autoimmune diseases, pregnancy or lactation were excluded. Clinical symptoms, serum thyroxine and TRAb, thyroid ultrasound and orbital computed tomography together formed the diagnostic basis. PBMCs came from 8.5 to 10 ml fresh peripheral blood.

The specimen sequenced was blood. The chain uses TRBV20-1 and TRBJ2-5; TRBD2 matches 11 bases. The receptor's source is a man aged 18 to 30 with Graves' hyperthyroidism. CDR3 in amino acids: CSARSSGGIETQYF. CDR3 nucleotide sequence: TGCAGTGCTAGATCTAGCGGGGGGATAGAGACCCAGTACTTC.